These T cell receptor beta chains were read from a single sample in a study of metastatic and nonmetastatic thyroid tumors. TCRdb re-clonotyped the PCR reads via MiXCR. The sample lists around 9,000 clones; approximately 44% were seen once. Sequenced input: tumor tissue. The receptors here all came from a male donor with papillary thyroid cancer or a benign thyroid nodule (not recorded which). Some clones in this sample may be carry-over from other donors' samples. The CDR3 runs from the conserved cysteine through the conserved F or W. The D gene is left open where the match is weak. Clone size appears in some rows only: once, few, many, or a class for an expanded clone.

.	TRBV3-1	TRBJ2-7	.	TGTGCCAGCAGCCCAAGCAGGGTTGGGTACGAGCAGTACTTC	CASSPSRVGYEQYF
TRBD1	TRBV7-6	TRBJ1-4	medium-sized	TGTGCCAGCAGCTCCGGGACAGGAAGAAATGAAAAACTGTTTTTT	CASSSGTGRNEKLFF
TRBD2	TRBV29-1	TRBJ2-1	.	TGCAGCATACTTGGGAGGGCGGGGAATGAGCAGTTCTTC	CSILGRAGNEQFF
TRBD1	TRBV9	TRBJ1-3	.	TGTGCCAGCAGCGTTGGGACAGTCTCTGGAAACACCATACATTTT	CASSVGTVSGNTIHF
TRBD2	TRBV10-3	TRBJ2-2	.	TGTGCCACCGGAAGGGAAGGACTAGCTCCCACCGGGGAGCTGTTTTTT	CATGREGLAPTGELFF
TRBD1	TRBV7-2	TRBJ2-3	.	TGTGCCAGCAGCCCAAGACAGGGGACAGATACGCAGTATTTT	CASSPRQGTDTQYF
.	TRBV9	TRBJ1-6	.	TGTGCCAGCAGCGCCGTGACAGTGAATTCACCCCTCGACTTT	CASSAVTVNSPLDF
TRBD1	TRBV6-5	TRBJ2-2	.	TGTGCCAGCAGTTCCGGGACAGGGGACACCGGGGAGCTGTTTTTT	CASSSGTGDTGELFF
TRBD1	TRBV15	TRBJ2-5	.	TGTGCCACCCGGGACAGGGGGACGGAGACCCAGTACTTC	CATRDRGTETQYF
.	TRBV18	TRBJ1-1	.	TGTGCCAGCTCTCAGAACACTGAAGCTTTCTTT	CASSQNTEAFF
TRBD1	TRBV28	TRBJ1-2	.	TGTGCCAGCAGTTTCCGGACAGGGGTCTTTGGCTACACCTTC	CASSFRTGVFGYTF
TRBD2	TRBV12-3/TRBV12-4	TRBJ2-3	medium-sized	TGTGCCAGCAGCCCACTAGCGGGGTCCCCAGATACGCAGTATTTT	CASSPLAGSPDTQYF
.	TRBV24-1	TRBJ1-2	.	TGTGCCACCACTTGGCCCTCGGATGGCGCGTCGGGTCACTTAGGGAACTATGGCTACACCTTC	CATTWPSDGASGHLGNYGYTF
TRBD1	TRBV6-2/TRBV6-3	TRBJ1-6	.	TGTGCCAGCACGGGCAAGACAGGGGCCTATTCACCCCTCCACTTT	CASTGKTGAYSPLHF
.	TRBV6-1	TRBJ2-7	few	TGTGCCAGCAGCCCCGGGCCGACGTACTACGAGCAGTACTTC	CASSPGPTYYEQYF
TRBD2	TRBV20-1	TRBJ2-3	few	TGCAGTGCTAGAGATTGGCAGACTAGCGGCTCACCTACAGATACGCAGTATTTT	CSARDWQTSGSPTDTQYF
TRBD2	TRBV11-2	TRBJ2-3	.	TGTGCCAGCAGTCTGGCGGGGGACCGTACGCAGTATTTT	CASSLAGDRTQYF
.	TRBV6-2/TRBV6-3	TRBJ2-7	few	TGTGCCAGCAGTTACTCGAGAGGGTTCTACGAGCAGTACTTC	CASSYSRGFYEQYF
.	TRBV11-2	TRBJ2-3	.	TGTGCCAGCAGGGCCCCGTTGGACTGGAGCTTTGATACGCAGTATTTT	CASRAPLDWSFDTQYF
TRBD1	TRBV2	TRBJ1-2	.	TGTGCCAGCAGCGGTCGGGACAGGGGATATGGCGGCTACACCTTC	CASSGRDRGYGGYTF
.	TRBV28	TRBJ1-6	medium-sized	TGTGCCAGCAGTTTTTGGGGGATTGAAAATAATTCACCCCTCCACTTT	CASSFWGIENNSPLHF
TRBD2	TRBV11-2	TRBJ2-7	few	TGTGCCAGCAGCACGGGACTAGCGGGAGGTAACGAGCAGTACTTC	CASSTGLAGGNEQYF
TRBD1	TRBV27	TRBJ2-7	large	TGTGCCAGCAGTCCTTGGACAGGGCTGTCCGAGCAGTACTTC	CASSPWTGLSEQYF
TRBD2	TRBV13	TRBJ2-2	once	TGTGCCAGCAGCTTCCTTCTAGCGGGAGGGACCACCGGGGAGCTGTTTTTT	CASSFLLAGGTTGELFF
.	TRBV11-3	TRBJ2-7	once	TGTGCCAGCAGCTCGCGCCGGGGACAACAAAACGAGCAGTACTTC	CASSSRRGQQNEQYF
.	TRBV28	TRBJ2-7	.	TGTGCCAGCCCCAATCAGGGAAAGGCGACCTACGAGCAGTACTTC	CASPNQGKATYEQYF
.	TRBV12-3/TRBV12-4	TRBJ1-5	.	TGTGCCAGCAGTTCGGTTGGGTCCACAGGCAATCAGCCCCAGCATTTT	CASSSVGSTGNQPQHF
TRBD2	TRBV2	TRBJ2-7	.	TGTGCCAGCAGTGAGTCTAGCGGGAGCTCCTACGAGCAGTACTTC	CASSESSGSSYEQYF
.	TRBV27	TRBJ2-1	.	TGTGCCAGCAGCTGGAGAGGCCCCCATATCGACTACAATGAGCAGTTCTTC	CASSWRGPHIDYNEQFF
TRBD1	TRBV20-1	TRBJ1-1	medium-sized	TGCAGTGCTATCCCCGACAGGGGGAACACTGAAGCTTTCTTT	CSAIPDRGNTEAFF
.	TRBV6-1	TRBJ2-3	.	TGTGCCAGCAGTCCGCTAGCAGGAGGCACAGATACGCAGTATTTT	CASSPLAGGTDTQYF
TRBD1	TRBV10-3	TRBJ2-7	medium-sized	TGTGCCATCAGTGGACGGACAGGGGTTTCCTACGAGCAGTACTTC	CAISGRTGVSYEQYF
.	TRBV20-1	TRBJ1-3	once	TGCAGTGCTACAGATGCCCACTCTGGAAACACCATATATTTT	CSATDAHSGNTIYF
.	TRBV6-1	TRBJ1-1	.	TGTGCCAGCGGACGAACAGAAAACACTGAAGCTTTCTTT	CASGRTENTEAFF
TRBD2	TRBV30	TRBJ2-7	.	TGTGCCTGGAGTGAACTAGCGGGAGGCCACTACGAGCAGTACTTC	CAWSELAGGHYEQYF
TRBD1	TRBV5-1	TRBJ1-1	.	TGCGCCAGCAGCCTACAGGGGAGGGACACTGAAGCTTTCTTT	CASSLQGRDTEAFF
.	TRBV3-1	TRBJ2-1	.	TGTGCCAGCAGCCAAAGTCTCAGGGTGGGCAATGAGCAGTTCTTC	CASSQSLRVGNEQFF
.	TRBV9	TRBJ2-1	few	TGTGCCAGCGGGGGCGGTGGGGCGGTTGAGCAGTTCTTC	CASGGGGAVEQFF
.	TRBV12-3/TRBV12-4	TRBJ2-3	.	TGTGCCAGCAGTTTAGGCATCTCTAGCACAGATACGCAGTATTTT	CASSLGISSTDTQYF
.	TRBV29-1	TRBJ1-2	few	TGCAGCGTTGATGGACAGACTACTAACTATGGCTACACCTTC	CSVDGQTTNYGYTF
.	TRBV6-1	TRBJ2-7	.	TGTGCCAGTTGGACTCGGCCCCCTTACGAGCAGTACTTC	CASWTRPPYEQYF
TRBD1	TRBV24-1	TRBJ2-1	medium-sized	TGTGCCACCAGTGAGTCCGGGACAGGGGGCGAGAGAAGGCAGTTCTTC	CATSESGTGGERRQFF
.	TRBV6-2/TRBV6-3	TRBJ2-3	few	TGTGCCAGCAGTCCCCCAGTTGAAGAGCCAGATAAGCAGTATTTT	CASSPPVEEPDKQYF
TRBD2	TRBV28	TRBJ2-7	few	TGTGCCAGCAGGGGGCAGCGGGAGGGCCCCATGACGGAGCAGTACTTC	CASRGQREGPMTEQYF
.	TRBV6-1	TRBJ2-7	few	TGTGCCAGCGTGTCTGGCTACGAGCAGTACTTC	CASVSGYEQYF
.	TRBV10-3	TRBJ1-1	few	TGTGCCATCAGTTTGGAGGGGATGAACACTGAAGCTTTCTTT	CAISLEGMNTEAFF
.	TRBV7-2	TRBJ2-7	once	TGTGCCAGCAGCCCCCGGGACTTCTCCTACGAGCAGTACTTC	CASSPRDFSYEQYF
.	TRBV11-1	TRBJ2-1	.	TGTGCCAGCAGCCACCCCGGAGAGCAGTTCTTC	CASSHPGEQFF
.	TRBV4-1	TRBJ2-6	.	TGCGCCAGCAGCCAAGACTCGGTCTCTGGGGCCAACGTCCTGACTTTC	CASSQDSVSGANVLTF
.	TRBV6-1	TRBJ2-7	.	TGTGCCAGCACCAGAGGGGGCTACGAGCAGTACTTC	CASTRGGYEQYF
.	TRBV13	TRBJ2-1	.	TGTGCCAGCAGCTTAGGCGGGACCTACTACAATGAGCAGTTCTTC	CASSLGGTYYNEQFF
.	TRBV5-8	TRBJ1-1	.	TGTGCCAGCAGCAGAGATTACACTGAAGCTTTCTTT	CASSRDYTEAFF
.	TRBV13	TRBJ1-5	.	TGTGCCAGCAGTTCTTACAGGAACAATCAGCCCCAGCATTTT	CASSSYRNNQPQHF